This paragraph covers one T cell receptor beta chain sequence. The same CDR3 also results from other DNA sequences found in this sample. The length of the CDR3 is 13 residues. CDR1 and CDR2 from the germline V gene are SQVTM and ANQGSEA. The J segment lost 5 bases and the V segment lost 6 bases, leaving 4 bases of the junction unmatched. These data are taken from a study of blood T cell repertoires in COVID-19. Libraries were prepared by immunoSEQ multiplex PCR; TCRdb keeps only in-frame clonotypes and omits some of them. The repertoire includes a few hundred thousand clones, roughly nine tenths of them detected once, and around 0.86% sits in the top ten.

V is TRBV29-1 and J is TRBJ1-5; TRBD1 matches 10 bases. The sequencing input was PBMCs or T cells enriched from blood (not recorded which). The sequence was collected from a woman between 40 and 55 years old who had been exposed to COVID-19. CDR3 residues: CSVEGTGDQPQHF. CDR3 coding DNA: TGCAGCGTGGAGGGGACAGGGGATCAGCCCCAGCATTTT.